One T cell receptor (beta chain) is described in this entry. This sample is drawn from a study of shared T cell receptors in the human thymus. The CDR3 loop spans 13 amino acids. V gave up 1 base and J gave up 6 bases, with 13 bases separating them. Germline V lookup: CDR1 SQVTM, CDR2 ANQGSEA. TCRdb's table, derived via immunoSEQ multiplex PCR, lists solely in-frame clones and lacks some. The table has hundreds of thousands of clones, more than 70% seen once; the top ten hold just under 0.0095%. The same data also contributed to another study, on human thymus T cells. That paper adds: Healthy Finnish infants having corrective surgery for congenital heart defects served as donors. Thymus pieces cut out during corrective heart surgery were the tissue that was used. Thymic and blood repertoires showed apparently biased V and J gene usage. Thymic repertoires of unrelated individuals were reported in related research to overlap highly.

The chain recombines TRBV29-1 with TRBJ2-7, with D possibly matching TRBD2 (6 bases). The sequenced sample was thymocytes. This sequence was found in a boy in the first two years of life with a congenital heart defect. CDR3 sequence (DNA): TGCAGCGTTGAAGGGGGGGACGACTCCGAGCAGTACTTC. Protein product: CSVEGGDDSEQYF.